Here is one T cell receptor beta chain with its context. What it binds is unknown. The CD4+ fraction was divided into a CD45RA+ naive subset and a CD45RA-negative memory subset. Sequencing was performed with immunoSEQ multiplex PCR; in TCRdb, only in-frame clones are kept and a portion is missing. The repertoire has a few hundred thousand clones, under 80% of them found once; the top ten carry 10%. This entry comes from a study of shared clonotypes between healthy human individuals. The overall study: A couple of women and a few men aged 18 to 49 served as donors.

Study observations and caveats: Naive subsets, compared against memory subsets, generally had larger estimated richness values. Shared clonotypes across all four donors exceeded non-shared ones in generation probability.

The sequence was collected from a man aged 30-40 years in good health. Sequenced input: memory CD4+ T cells sorted from blood. The subset was: CD45RA-negative fraction.

CDR3 region: CASSQEEGEPQHF. The DNA for the CDR3 is TGCGCCAGCAGCCAAGAAGAAGGGGAGCCCCAGCATTTT. This sequence joins TRBV4-3 and TRBJ1-5, with D possibly TRBD1 on 5 matching bases. Per the germline V gene, CDR1 is LGHNA and CDR2 is YSLEER. V was clipped by 0 bases and J by 8 bases, with 8 bases between them. This CDR3 has 13 residues.